These 18 T cell receptor beta chains originate from one sample sequenced in a study of OX40 agonist ivuxolimab in advanced cancers. Clones were sequenced by immunoSEQ multiplex PCR, and TCRdb holds only the in-frame ones, with some missing. The repertoire holds roughly 49,000 clones, 75% to 80% seen once, with approximately 8% in the top ten. The input for sequencing was CD4+ or CD8+ T cells sorted from blood, taken in a trial of the OX40 agonist ivuxolimab. The receptors were gathered from an adult with an advanced solid tumor such as melanoma, head and neck, liver or kidney cancer.

This chain uses TRBV19 with TRBJ1-2; D is perhaps TRBD1 (5 bases). Looked up from germline, CDR1 is LNHDA and CDR2 is SQIVND (reference sequence). The V end was cut by 7 bases, the J end by 1 base, with 16 bases between. The CDR3 is made up of 15 amino acids. Here the CDR3 reads CASTSMTELNYGYTF. CDR3 DNA sequence: TGTGCCAGTACCTCAATGACAGAGCTTAACTATGGCTACACCTTC.

The chain combines TRBV5-4 with TRBJ1-4; D perhaps matches TRBD1 (5 bases). V shed 0 bases and J shed 3 bases, with 9 bases lying between them. The length of the CDR3 is 15 residues. Germline V gene sequence: CDR1 SGHNT, CDR2 YYREEE (reference sequence). The CDR3 sequence: CASSLGGRSNEKLFF. For the CDR3, the DNA is TGTGCCAGCAGCTTGGGGGGACGGTCTAATGAAAAACTGTTTTTT.

V is TRBV29-1 and J is TRBJ2-3, with 9 bases lining up with TRBD2. The junction had 4 bases not matched to a gene; V was cut back by 7 bases and J by 2 bases. This CDR3 is 13 amino acids long. CDR1 and CDR2 (germline): SQVTM, ANQGSEA. The CDR3 DNA follows: TGCAGCGACGTAGCGGGGGCCACAGATACGCAGTATTTT. Its translation: CSDVAGATDTQYF.

CDR3 DNA: TGTGCCGCCCTGCAGGGAGATGAGCAGTTCTTC. Its protein is CAALQGDEQFF. The chain joins TRBV27 to TRBJ2-1; tentatively, D is TRBD1 or TRBD2 (5 bases each). The CDR3 contains 11 residues. Germline loops: CDR1 MNHEY, CDR2 SMNVEV (reference sequence). Trimming left V 11 bases short and J 8 bases short, with 13 bases between.

This sequence joins TRBV6-1 and TRBJ2-5, with 9 bases aligning to TRBD2. Germline assignment: CDR1 MNHNS and CDR2 SASEGT. V lost 2 bases to trimming and J lost 5 bases; unmatched junction nucleotides: 9. The CDR3 is made up of 16 amino acids. The DNA for the CDR3 is TGTGCCAGCAGTGAAAGGCTAGCGGGGTCCCCGGAGACCCAGTACTTC. Protein: CASSERLAGSPETQYF.

The gene calls are TRBV5-1 and TRBJ2-2; perhaps TRBD2 as D (6 bases). This CDR3 spans 15 amino acids. The germline V gene has CDR1 SGHRS and CDR2 YFSETQ. V shed 2 bases and J shed 3 bases, with 11 bases lying between them. CDR3 amino acids: CASSFDGSYTGELFF. The DNA for the CDR3 is TGCGCCAGCAGCTTCGACGGGAGTTACACCGGGGAGCTGTTTTTT.

In its sample, this clone was seen a few times. CDR3 nucleotides: TGTGCCAGCAGTTCCCACGACAGGGGGTCGGAGACCCAGTACTTC. The encoded protein is CASSSHDRGSETQYF. The chain recombines TRBV6-6 with TRBJ2-5; 9 bases match TRBD1. The CDR3 has 15 residues. The junction had 8 bases not matched to a gene; V was cut back by 4 bases and J by 5 bases. Germline V lookup: CDR1 MNHNY, CDR2 SVGAGI (reference sequence).

J is TRBJ1-5 and V is TRBV15, with 7 bases fitting TRBD1. CDR1 LNHNV and CDR2 YYDKDF come from the germline V gene (reference sequence). The ends lost 6 bases at V and 3 bases at J; junction bases unmatched: 5. The CDR3 length is 14 residues. CDR3 DNA sequence: TGTGCCACCAGGCGGGACAGAACCAATCAGCCCCAGCATTTT. Encoded protein: CATRRDRTNQPQHF.

The chain recombines TRBV5-4 with TRBJ2-1; TRBD2 is a possible D gene (6 bases). V lost 5 bases and J lost 9, with 12 bases in between. Germline lookup yields CDR1 SGHNT and CDR2 YYREEE (reference sequence). The CDR3 covers 12 residues. CDR3 nucleotides: TGTGCCAGCAGTCCGGGAGTAGGTGAGCAGTTCTTC. Protein sequence: CASSPGVGEQFF.

V gene TRBV11-3 combines with J gene TRBJ2-3; D gene unclear. Trimming stripped 2 bases from V and 0 bases from J, with 0 bases between. Germline loops: CDR1 SGHNT, CDR2 YENEEA. This CDR3 has 12 amino acids. The DNA for the CDR3 is TGTGCCAGCAGCTTAAGCACAGATACGCAGTATTTT. Its protein product is CASSLSTDTQYF.

V is TRBV2 and J is TRBJ1-5, with D unclear. The CDR3 is made up of 13 amino acids. Germline V gives CDR1 SNHLY, CDR2 FYNNEI. The germline V and J ends were trimmed by 6 bases and 4 bases, with 10 bases remaining between them. The CDR3 bases are TGTGCCAGCAGCCCCATTACAAATCAGCCCCAGCATTTT. Protein product: CASSPITNQPQHF. The full variable domain, with the rest looked up from reference TRBV2 and TRBJ1-5, is EPEVTQTPSHQVTQMGQEVILRCVPISNHLYFYWYRQILGQKVEFLVSFYNNEISEKSEIFDDQFSVERPDGSNFTLKIRSTKLEDSAMYFCASSPITNQPQHFGDGTRLSIL.

V is TRBV27 and J is TRBJ1-1; TRBD1 might be the D (5 bases). There are 15 residues in the CDR3. V lost 7 bases and J lost 5, with 20 bases in between. Germline V gene sequence: CDR1 MNHEY, CDR2 SMNVEV (reference sequence). The CDR3 loop reads CASKTGGTLGTEAFF. CDR3 DNA: TGTGCCAGCAAAACCGGCGGGACCCTGGGGACTGAAGCTTTCTTT.

The chain employs TRBV6-5 and TRBJ1-6, with 9 bases identical to TRBD1. The V and J ends lost 5 bases and 4 bases, in that order; junction bases with no gene match: 3. The CDR3 runs to 15 residues. Germline V lookup: CDR1 MNHEY, CDR2 SVGAGI. This CDR3 reads CASSPGQGYNSPLHF. The CDR3 coding sequence is TGTGCCAGCAGTCCTGGACAGGGGTATAATTCACCCCTCCACTTT.

This rearrangement joins TRBV5-1 to TRBJ2-5; D may be TRBD2 (5 bases). The CDR3 totals 13 residues. Germline CDR1 reads SGHRS; CDR2 reads YFSETQ. V lost 1 base, J lost 5 bases, and 9 bases lay in between. The DNA for the CDR3 is TGCGCCAGCAGCTTGACGGACTCGGAGACCCAGTACTTC. Its protein is CASSLTDSETQYF.

The rearrangement links TRBV2 to TRBJ1-3; D remains ambiguous. The germline V gene encodes CDR1 SNHLY and CDR2 FYNNEI. With 7 bases removed from V and 4 bases from J, the gap between germline ends came to 17 bases. This CDR3 spans 15 amino acids. The CDR3 is CASNLNSGFGNTIYF. CDR3 coding DNA: TGTGCCAGCAATCTCAACAGCGGGTTCGGAAACACCATATATTTT. Looking up the rest from reference TRBV2 and TRBJ1-3 gives the full variable domain: EPEVTQTPSHQVTQMGQEVILRCVPISNHLYFYWYRQILGQKVEFLVSFYNNEISEKSEIFDDQFSVERPDGSNFTLKIRSTKLEDSAMYFCASNLNSGFGNTIYFGEGSWLTVV.

V and J are TRBV10-3 and TRBJ2-3; 8 nucleotides match TRBD2. Germline V gene data show CDR1 as ENHRY and CDR2 as SYGVKD. The CDR3 sequence is 18 residues long. The trim removed 0 bases at V and 0 bases at J, leaving 8 bases unmatched. The CDR3 here is CAISESRSGRDSTDTQYF. CDR3 bases: TGTGCCATCAGTGAGTCGAGGTCCGGGAGGGATAGCACAGATACGCAGTATTTT.

The rearrangement uses TRBV6-1 and TRBJ2-7; D might be TRBD2 (5 bases). In germline, CDR1 is MNHNS, CDR2 SASEGT. The V gene lost 7 bases and the J gene lost 2 bases, with 18 bases spanning the gap. This CDR3 has 15 amino acids. The CDR3 reads CASKTGDALAYEQYF. In nucleotides, the CDR3 is TGTGCCAGCAAGACCGGGGATGCCCTGGCCTACGAGCAGTACTTC.

This clone is a singleton in its sample. The J gene is TRBJ2-1, the V gene TRBV6-5; D unclear. The CDR3 contains 12 residues. Trimming took 0 bases from V and 6 from J, leaving 3 bases between them. Per the germline V gene, CDR1 is MNHEY and CDR2 is SVGAGI. The CDR3 DNA follows: TGTGCCAGCAGTTACTCGACCAATGAGCAGTTCTTC. This encodes CASSYSTNEQFF.